This TCR beta chain emerged from a study of blood T cell repertoires in COVID-19. Turning to the study itself: There were acute and convalescent COVID-19 samples, and they came from the United States, Italy and Spain. Sample material is recorded as cDNA or gDNA derived from T cells, B-cell-depleted T cells, or PBMCs.

Seattle patients were enrolled while actively infected and followed longitudinally. As originally analysed: Cell counts per sample came from amplifying reference gene primers. Clones were sequenced by immunoSEQ multiplex PCR, and TCRdb holds only the in-frame ones, with some missing. Clone size and the V and J calls come from that table; the DNA yielded D and trimming. The repertoire consists of fewer than 300,000 clones, with about 88% occurring once and the leading ten covering almost 1.5%. The sequence was collected from a human donor with COVID-19, enrolled during active disease. The donor label of this sample is uncertain. The specimen was peripheral blood.

The CDR3 sequence: CASSGDRAQPQHF. The CDR3 region has the DNA TGTGCCAGCTCAGGAGACAGAGCTCAGCCCCAGCATTTT. V gene TRBV18 combines with J gene TRBJ1-5, with D tentatively TRBD1 (5 bases). V lost 5 bases and J lost 6, with 11 bases in between. The germline gives CDR1 KGHSH, CDR2 LQKENI. The CDR3 contains 13 residues. Based on the CDR3 plus reference TRBV18 and TRBJ1-5, the full variable domain is NAGVMQNPRHLVRRRGQEARLRCSPMKGHSHVYWYRQLPEEGLKFMVYLQKENIIDESGMPKERFSAEFPKEGPSILRIQQVVRGDSAAYFCASSGDRAQPQHFGDGTRLSIL.